A selection of T cell receptor beta chains follows, all from one sample in a study of cytomegalovirus exposure and HLA in healthy donors. Using immunoSEQ multiplex PCR, the repertoire was profiled, and TCRdb retains in-frame clones only, with some absent. The sample holds about 160,000 clones, 75% to 90% seen once. Input material: PBMCs. Receptors were obtained from a woman between 18 and 30 years old in good health and CMV-seronegative. The CDR3 runs from the conserved cysteine through the conserved F or W. The order of the fields is V gene, clone size, J gene, D gene, CDR3 protein, CDR3 DNA. A D gene is named only where the DNA matches it firmly. Size is stated for part of the rows, as once, few or many counts, or as a class when the clone is expanded.

TRBV5-6	few	TRBJ1-1	TRBD1	CASAGQSNTEAFF	TGTGCCAGCGCGGGACAGTCGAACACTGAAGCTTTCTTT
TRBV4-1	.	TRBJ2-3	.	CASSQGREDTQYF	TGCGCCAGCAGCCAGGGACGGGAGGATACGCAGTATTTT
TRBV30	.	TRBJ1-6	TRBD1	CAWTETGGGSPLHF	TGTGCCTGGACCGAGACAGGGGGAGGGTCACCCCTCCACTTT
TRBV6-1	once	TRBJ1-1	TRBD1	CASSETGQGASTEAFF	TGTGCCAGCAGTGAAACTGGGCAGGGGGCAAGTACTGAAGCTTTCTTT
TRBV4-2	.	TRBJ2-5	TRBD2	CASSQFTFFGTSQETQYF	TGTGCCAGCAGCCAGTTTACTTTTTTCGGGACTAGCCAAGAGACCCAGTACTTC
TRBV6-5	.	TRBJ2-5	TRBD2	CASSHGRGGETQYF	TGTGCCAGCAGCCACGGACGGGGGGGGGAGACCCAGTACTTC
TRBV18	.	TRBJ2-5	.	CASSPPNGQETQYF	TGTGCCAGCTCACCACCGAACGGGCAAGAGACCCAGTACTTC
TRBV10-3	.	TRBJ1-6	TRBD1	CAISDRGQNSPLHF	TGTGCCATCAGTGATAGGGGGCAAAATTCACCCCTCCACTTT
TRBV6-1	.	TRBJ2-7	TRBD1	CASYGGQGAYEQYF	TGTGCCAGCTACGGAGGACAGGGGGCCTACGAGCAGTACTTC
TRBV19	.	TRBJ2-7	.	CASSGTLKTYEQYF	TGTGCCAGTAGCGGGACTCTAAAAACCTACGAGCAGTACTTC
TRBV5-1	few	TRBJ1-4	.	CASAEGPATNEKLFF	TGCGCCAGCGCGGAGGGCCCTGCAACTAATGAAAAACTGTTTTTT
TRBV9	few	TRBJ2-3	.	CASSVNTDTQYF	TGTGCCAGCAGCGTTAACACAGATACGCAGTATTTT
TRBV15	.	TRBJ2-3	TRBD1	CATSRDRSTGGEDTQYF	TGTGCCACCAGCAGAGACCGCTCGACAGGGGGTGAAGATACGCAGTATTTT
TRBV2	once	TRBJ2-1	.	CASSLLAGSYNEQFF	TGTGCCAGCAGCTTACTAGCAGGCTCCTACAATGAGCAGTTCTTC
TRBV5-6	.	TRBJ2-7	TRBD1	CASSLGVGTDLYEQYF	TGTGCCAGCAGCTTGGGAGTCGGGACAGACCTTTACGAGCAGTACTTC
TRBV11-3	.	TRBJ2-1	TRBD1	CASTLTGSNEQFF	TGTGCCAGCACCTTGACAGGGTCCAATGAGCAGTTCTTC
TRBV28	.	TRBJ1-1	.	CASSPQGWIEAFF	TGTGCCAGCAGCCCCCAGGGTTGGATTGAAGCTTTCTTT
TRBV6-4	.	TRBJ1-1	.	CASSEAEYTEAFF	TGTGCCAGCAGTGAGGCGGAATACACTGAAGCTTTCTTT
TRBV27	.	TRBJ2-7	TRBD2	CASSLSAGASYEQYF	TGTGCCAGCAGTTTATCTGCGGGAGCATCCTACGAGCAGTACTTC
TRBV28	.	TRBJ2-7	.	CASRRAGEYEQYF	TGTGCCAGCAGGAGGGCAGGGGAGTACGAGCAGTACTTC
TRBV4-1	.	TRBJ2-7	.	CASSHYGRGAYEQYF	TGCGCCAGCAGCCATTACGGGAGAGGGGCCTACGAGCAGTACTTC
TRBV19	.	TRBJ2-7	.	CASSIYSRGTYEQYF	TGTGCCAGTAGTATATATTCGAGAGGAACTTACGAGCAGTACTTC